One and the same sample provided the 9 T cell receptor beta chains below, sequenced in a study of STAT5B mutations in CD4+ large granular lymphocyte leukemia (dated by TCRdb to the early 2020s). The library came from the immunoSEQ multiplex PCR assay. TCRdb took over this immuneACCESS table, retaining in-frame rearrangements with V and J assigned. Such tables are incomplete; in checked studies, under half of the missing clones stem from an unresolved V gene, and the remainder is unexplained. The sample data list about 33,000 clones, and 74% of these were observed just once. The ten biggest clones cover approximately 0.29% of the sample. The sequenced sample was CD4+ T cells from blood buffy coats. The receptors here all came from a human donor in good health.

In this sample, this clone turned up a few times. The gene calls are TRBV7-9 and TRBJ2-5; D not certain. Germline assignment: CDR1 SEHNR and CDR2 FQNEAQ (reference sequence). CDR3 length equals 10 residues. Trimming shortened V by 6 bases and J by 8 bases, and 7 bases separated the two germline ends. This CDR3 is CASSIATQYF. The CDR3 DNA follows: TGTGCCAGCAGTATAGCAACCCAGTACTTC. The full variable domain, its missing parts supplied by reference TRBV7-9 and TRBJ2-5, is DTGVSQNPRHKITKRGQNVTFRCDPISEHNRLYWYRQTLGQGPEFLTYFQNEAQLEKSRLLSDRFSAERPKGSFSTLEIQRTEQGDSAMYLCASSIATQYFGPGTRLLVL.

For the CDR3, the DNA is TGTGCCAGTAGTATCTGGTTTGGCGGGGGAACCTACGAGCAGTACTTC. Translated, it gives CASSIWFGGGTYEQYF. The J gene is TRBJ2-7, the V gene TRBV19; 7 positions agree with TRBD2. The germline CDR1 and CDR2 sequences are LNHDA and SQIVND (reference sequence). Germline trimming cut 3 bases from V and 2 bases from J; bases unmatched to any gene: 10. This CDR3 is built from 16 residues. The whole variable domain, remainder taken from reference TRBV19 and TRBJ2-7, is DGGITQSPKYLFRKEGQNVTLSCEQNLNHDAMYWYRQDPGQGLRLIYYSQIVNDFQKGDIAEGYSVSREKKESFPLTVTSAQKNPTAFYLCASSIWFGGGTYEQYFGPGTRLTVT.

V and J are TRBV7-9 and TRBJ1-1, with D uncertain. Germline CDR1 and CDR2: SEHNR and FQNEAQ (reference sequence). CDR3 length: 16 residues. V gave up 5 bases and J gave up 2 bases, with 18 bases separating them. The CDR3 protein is CASSIPRVGLNTEAFF. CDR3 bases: TGTGCCAGCAGCATCCCCCGGGTGGGGTTAAACACTGAAGCTTTCTTT.

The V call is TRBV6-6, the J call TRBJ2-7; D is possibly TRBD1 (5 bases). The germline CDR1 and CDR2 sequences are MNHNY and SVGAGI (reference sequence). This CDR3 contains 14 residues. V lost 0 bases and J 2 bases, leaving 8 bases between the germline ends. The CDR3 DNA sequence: TGTGCCAGCAGTTACTCTTCCAGGGCCTACGAGCAGTACTTC. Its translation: CASSYSSRAYEQYF.

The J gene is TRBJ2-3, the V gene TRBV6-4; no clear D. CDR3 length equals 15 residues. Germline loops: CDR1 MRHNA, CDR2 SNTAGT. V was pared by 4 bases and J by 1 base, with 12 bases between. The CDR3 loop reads CASSVDKSRTDTQYF. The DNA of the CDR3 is TGTGCCAGCAGTGTAGACAAGTCCCGCACAGATACGCAGTATTTT.

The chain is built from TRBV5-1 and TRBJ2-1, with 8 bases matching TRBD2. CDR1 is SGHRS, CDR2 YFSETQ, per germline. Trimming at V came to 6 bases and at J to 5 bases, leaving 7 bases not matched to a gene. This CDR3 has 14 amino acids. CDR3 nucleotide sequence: TGCGCCAGCATGGACACAGCGGGGGACAATGAGCAGTTCTTC. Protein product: CASMDTAGDNEQFF.

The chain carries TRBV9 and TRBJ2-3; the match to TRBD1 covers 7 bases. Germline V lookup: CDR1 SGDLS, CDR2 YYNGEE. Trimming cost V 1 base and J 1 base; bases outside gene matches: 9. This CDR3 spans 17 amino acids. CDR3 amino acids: CASSVRGGELGTDTQYF. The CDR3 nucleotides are TGTGCCAGCAGCGTAAGAGGGGGCGAACTAGGCACAGATACGCAGTATTTT.

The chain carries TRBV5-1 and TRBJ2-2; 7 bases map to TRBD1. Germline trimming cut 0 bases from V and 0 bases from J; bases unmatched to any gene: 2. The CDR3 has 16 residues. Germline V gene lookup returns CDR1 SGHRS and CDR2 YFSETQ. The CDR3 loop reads CASSLARGPNTGELFF. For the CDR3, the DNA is TGCGCCAGCAGCTTGGCGAGGGGGCCGAACACCGGGGAGCTGTTTTTT.

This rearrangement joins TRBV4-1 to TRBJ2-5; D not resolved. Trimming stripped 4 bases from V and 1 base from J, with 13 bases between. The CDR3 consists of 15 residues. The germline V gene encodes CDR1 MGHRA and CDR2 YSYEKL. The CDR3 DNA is TGCGCCAGCAGCCGGGGTAGTATCCTCCAAGAGACCCAGTACTTC. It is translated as CASSRGSILQETQYF.